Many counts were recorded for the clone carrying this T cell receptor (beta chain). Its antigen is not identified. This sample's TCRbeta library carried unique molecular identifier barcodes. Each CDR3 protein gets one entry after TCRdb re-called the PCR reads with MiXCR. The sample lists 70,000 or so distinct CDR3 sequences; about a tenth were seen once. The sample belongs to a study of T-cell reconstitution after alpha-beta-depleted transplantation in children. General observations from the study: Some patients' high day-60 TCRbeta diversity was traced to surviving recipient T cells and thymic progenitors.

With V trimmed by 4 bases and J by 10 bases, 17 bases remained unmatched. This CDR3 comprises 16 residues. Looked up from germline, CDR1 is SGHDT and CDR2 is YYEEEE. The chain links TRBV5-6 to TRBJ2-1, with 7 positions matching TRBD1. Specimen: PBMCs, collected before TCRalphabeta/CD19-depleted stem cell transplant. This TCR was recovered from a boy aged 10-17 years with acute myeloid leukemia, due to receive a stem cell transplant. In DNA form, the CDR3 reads TGTGCCAGCAGCCGACCGGGACAGAGAGCCAGGGGAGAGCAGTTCTTC. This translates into CASSRPGQRARGEQFF.